The clone carrying this T cell receptor beta chain was detected once. The data were obtained in a study of OX40 agonist ivuxolimab in advanced cancers. The protocol was immunoSEQ multiplex PCR, while the TCRdb copy is restricted to in-frame clones and leaves out a portion. In the table there are some 98,000 clones, 85% to 95% of which are singletons. This sample comprised CD4+ or CD8+ T cells sorted from blood, obtained in a trial of the OX40 agonist ivuxolimab. This TCR was sampled from an adult with an advanced solid tumor such as melanoma, head and neck, liver or kidney cancer.

The CDR3 protein is CASSLAGDPGTGRGELFF. CDR3 nucleotide sequence: TGCGCCAGCAGCTTGGCGGGCGATCCAGGGACAGGCCGCGGGGAGCTGTTTTTT. V usage is TRBV5-1 and J usage is TRBJ2-2; 8 nucleotides match TRBD1. The ends lost 0 bases at V and 7 bases at J; junction bases unmatched: 14. This CDR3 spans 18 amino acids. Per the germline V gene, CDR1 is SGHRS and CDR2 is YFSETQ.